This entry concerns a single T cell receptor (beta chain). The method was immunoSEQ multiplex PCR; TCRdb's version includes in-frame clones alone and lacks a portion of them. The sample lists 5,500 to 6,500 clones, 70% to 80% occurring once. This entry comes from a study of immune evolution from preneoplasia to lung adenocarcinoma. Germline CDR1 MNHEY, CDR2 SVGAGI. CDR3 length equals 15 residues. Trimming removed 8 bases from V and 0 bases from J; junction bases left unmatched: 9. Patient tissue came from resections in Japan or China, 2014–2017. The TCR sequence derives from a person aged 50-75 years with lung adenocarcinoma. The sample comprised FFPE minimally invasive lung adenocarcinoma tissue. This chain uses TRBV6-5 with TRBJ2-7, with 8 nucleotides matching TRBD2. The CDR3 DNA is TGTGCCAGCCGGGAGGGGGACAAGAGCTCCTACGAGCAGTACTTC. Its protein product is CASREGDKSSYEQYF.